This TCR beta chain was identified in a study of response to subunit inactivated influenza vaccine. Study results and caveats: Seasonal influenza vaccination, on each occasion, was suggested by the authors to recruit few new T cells.

CDR3 length equals 16 residues. Germline lookup yields CDR1 SGHDN and CDR2 FVKESK. The V and J ends lost 0 bases and 6 bases respectively, with 15 bases between them. In TCRdb, the RT-PCR reads were re-called with MiXCR into one record per CDR3 protein. In the table there are more than 700,000 distinct CDR3 sequences, 21% of which are singletons. This clonotype was observed a few times. Its antigen is as yet unknown. The rearrangement uses TRBV14 and TRBJ2-4, with D perhaps given as TRBD1 or TRBD2 (5 bases each). Source: PBMCs from blood, taken more than 4 days after vaccination. The receptor was isolated from a man in his forties or fifties who received an inactivated influenza vaccine. The CDR3 DNA is TGTGCCAGCAGCCAAGATCGGGGCGGACCTAGAAACATTCAGTACTTC. It specifies CASSQDRGGPRNIQYF.